The 30 T cell receptor beta chains given below trace back to one sample, sequenced in a study of T cell changes during pregnancy in multiple sclerosis. Libraries were prepared by immunoSEQ multiplex PCR; TCRdb keeps only in-frame clonotypes and omits some of them. Seen here are 30,000 to 45,000 clones, 91% observed once, and the top ten hold around 0.47%. Material: CD4+ T cells from peripheral blood mononuclear cells, obtained in the second trimester of pregnancy. Every receptor here comes from a female donor in good health, enrolled as a control in a pregnancy study.

The V call is TRBV29-1, the J call TRBJ1-2; 9 bases agree with TRBD1. Germline assignment: CDR1 SQVTM and CDR2 ANQGSEA. V lost 3 bases, J lost 5 bases, and 10 bases stayed unmatched. This CDR3 contains 15 residues. The CDR3 region is CSVEGTGPHIYGYTF. CDR3 bases: TGCAGCGTTGAGGGGACAGGGCCTCATATATATGGCTACACCTTC.

The chain couples TRBV5-4 to TRBJ1-2, with 7 bases aligning to TRBD1. Germline CDR1 is SGHNT and CDR2 is YYREEE (reference sequence). The CDR3 length is 14 residues. The ends lost 3 bases at V and 5 bases at J; junction bases unmatched: 7. The CDR3 bases are TGTGCCAGCAGCTCAGGACAGGTTGCATATGGCTACACCTTC. Translating it yields CASSSGQVAYGYTF.

The chain recombines TRBV18 with TRBJ1-5; a possible D gene is TRBD1 (6 bases). Between the trimmed V and J ends, which lost 4 bases and 4 bases, there was a span of 8 bases. The germline V gene has CDR1 KGHSH and CDR2 LQKENI. The CDR3 consists of 13 residues. The CDR3 protein is CASSRTENQPQHF. Written as DNA, the CDR3 is TGTGCCAGCTCACGGACAGAGAATCAGCCCCAGCATTTT.

This rearrangement joins TRBV2 to TRBJ2-2, with D possibly matching TRBD2 (6 bases). Germline V lookup: CDR1 SNHLY, CDR2 FYNNEI. The CDR3 has 16 amino acids. Trimming removed 5 bases from V and 0 bases from J, with 13 bases in between. CDR3 DNA sequence: TGTGCCAGCAGTCCTCAGGGACTGACGAACACCGGGGAGCTGTTTTTT. It specifies CASSPQGLTNTGELFF.

The CDR3 spells CASTLGTLAGPYNEQFF. CDR3 in DNA: TGTGCCAGCACCCTGGGCACACTAGCTGGGCCCTACAATGAGCAGTTCTTC. The chain uses TRBV7-9 and TRBJ2-1; a weak D match, TRBD2 (6 bases). V was clipped by 7 bases and J by 2 bases, with 21 bases between them. CDR1 and CDR2 (germline): SEHNR, FQNEAQ (reference sequence). The CDR3 contains 17 residues.

Only a few counts were recorded for this clone. The chain recombines TRBV18 with TRBJ1-1, with TRBD1 matching 10 bases. Losses at the gene ends were 5 bases for V and 6 bases for J; bases not matched to a gene: 6. Germline lookup yields CDR1 KGHSH and CDR2 LQKENI. CDR3 length: 14 residues. CDR3 nucleotides: TGTGCCAGCTCATCGACAGGGGGCTCTTCTGAAGCTTTCTTT. It encodes CASSSTGGSSEAFF.

The CDR3 spells CASSPPGLAVTDTQYF. The CDR3 DNA follows: TGTGCCAGCTCACCACCGGGACTAGCGGTCACAGATACGCAGTATTTT. V gene TRBV18 combines with J gene TRBJ2-3; 11 bases fit TRBD2. The ends lost 0 bases at V and 2 bases at J; junction bases unmatched: 1. CDR3 size: 16 residues. The V gene's germline CDR1 is KGHSH and CDR2 LQKENI.

The rearrangement links TRBV5-1 to TRBJ2-7; 8 nucleotides line up with TRBD1. Germline V gene data show CDR1 as SGHRS and CDR2 as YFSETQ. CDR3 length equals 16 residues. The J segment lost 5 bases and the V segment lost 4 bases, leaving 14 bases of the junction unmatched. CDR3 nucleotide sequence: TGCGCCAGCAGCCCGGACAGGGCGAGAGGTAAGAACGAGCAGTACTTC. Protein: CASSPDRARGKNEQYF.

This clone was counted a single time. The chain is built from TRBV27 and TRBJ2-7; 10 positions match TRBD2. Germline V gene data show CDR1 as MNHEY and CDR2 as SMNVEV (reference sequence). This CDR3 is 15 amino acids long. V lost 0 bases, J lost 7 bases, and 6 bases stayed unmatched. The CDR3 DNA is TGTGCCAGCAGTTTATCTTCTAGCGGGAGAAGGGAGCAGTACTTC. It yields the protein CASSLSSSGRREQYF.

The CDR3 DNA is TGTGCCAGCAGTTATGACCGACGACAGGGATCCGAAAAACTGTTTTTT. Its protein is CASSYDRRQGSEKLFF. The chain couples TRBV6-5 to TRBJ1-4, with 7 nucleotides matching TRBD1. Germline V lookup: CDR1 MNHEY, CDR2 SVGAGI. The CDR3 runs to 16 residues. Germline trimming cut 3 bases from V and 8 bases from J; bases unmatched to any gene: 12.

The J gene is TRBJ1-5, the V gene TRBV5-6; possible D gene TRBD1, 5 bases. This CDR3 has 16 amino acids. Trimming left V 1 base short and J 2 bases short, with 13 bases between. The germline gives CDR1 SGHDT, CDR2 YYEEEE. The DNA of the CDR3 is TGTGCCAGCAGCTTGATGGGGGGACGGGGCAATCAGCCCCAGCATTTT. Residues: CASSLMGGRGNQPQHF.

The gene calls are TRBV9 and TRBJ2-1; 8 positions agree with TRBD1. Germline V lookup: CDR1 SGDLS, CDR2 YYNGEE. V lost 9 bases to trimming and J lost 4 bases; unmatched junction nucleotides: 6. The CDR3 length is 13 residues. The CDR3 DNA follows: TGTGCCACCAGTAGACAGGGGTACAATGAGCAGTTCTTC. This translates into CATSRQGYNEQFF.

J is TRBJ1-2 and V is TRBV28, with D hard to call. V gave up 10 bases and J gave up 4 bases, with 13 bases separating them. This CDR3 has 12 amino acids. Germline V gives CDR1 MDHEN, CDR2 SYDVKM. CDR3 bases: TGTGCCACCGGGAGGCAGAGCTATGGCTACACCTTC. Residues: CATGRQSYGYTF.

A few counts support this clone. The gene calls are TRBV15 and TRBJ2-3, with 9 bases fitting TRBD1. Germline CDR1 and CDR2: LNHNV and YYDKDF (reference sequence). The CDR3 is made up of 17 amino acids. Trimming cost V 0 bases and J 11 bases; bases outside gene matches: 15. The CDR3 here is CATSRDPPRQGDGVQYF. The CDR3, as DNA: TGTGCCACCAGCAGAGATCCTCCGAGACAGGGGGATGGTGTGCAGTATTTT.

The V and J genes are TRBV5-1 and TRBJ2-1; TRBD2 aligns across 8 bases. The CDR3 consists of 15 residues. CDR1 and CDR2 from the germline V gene are SGHRS and YFSETQ. With 5 bases clipped from V and 4 bases from J, the junction kept 8 bases outside the gene matches. This CDR3 is CASSTTSGVYNEQFF. The CDR3 nucleotides read TGCGCCAGCAGTACCACTAGCGGAGTTTACAATGAGCAGTTCTTC. Using reference TRBV5-1 and TRBJ2-1 for the parts outside the CDR3, the full variable domain is KAGVTQTPRYLIKTRGQQVTLSCSPISGHRSVSWYQQTPGQGLQFLFEYFSETQRNKGNFPGRFSGRQFSNSRSEMNVSTLELGDSALYLCASSTTSGVYNEQFFGPGTRLTVL.

This clone appeared once. The rearrangement links TRBV5-1 to TRBJ2-3; 8 positions match TRBD1. This CDR3 spans 15 amino acids. Trimming removed 6 bases from V and 5 bases from J; junction bases left unmatched: 11. Germline V gene data show CDR1 as SGHRS and CDR2 as YFSETQ. This CDR3 is CASKVGQGAGDTQYF. The CDR3 nucleotides read TGCGCCAGCAAGGTCGGGCAGGGGGCTGGAGATACGCAGTATTTT.

The rearrangement joins TRBV7-8 to TRBJ1-5; 7 bases fit TRBD1. The germline V gene has CDR1 SGHVS and CDR2 FQNEAQ. This CDR3 comprises 14 residues. Losses at the gene ends were 5 bases for V and 6 bases for J; bases not matched to a gene: 7. The CDR3 reads CASSNDRAGQPQHF. DNA for the CDR3: TGTGCCAGCAGCAACGACAGGGCGGGTCAGCCCCAGCATTTT.

CDR3: CASSAGLALYNEQFF. The CDR3 bases are TGTGCCAGCAGCGCGGGACTAGCCTTATACAATGAGCAGTTCTTC. J is TRBJ2-1 and V is TRBV6-6; 9 positions agree with TRBD2. J gave up 4 bases and V 6 bases, and 7 bases lay outside the gene matches. Germline assignment: CDR1 MNHNY and CDR2 SVGAGI (reference sequence). This CDR3 spans 15 amino acids.

V gene TRBV6-5 combines with J gene TRBJ1-2, with a tentative D call TRBD1 (6 bases). Between the trimmed V and J ends, which lost 7 bases and 1 base, there was a span of 13 bases. This CDR3 region has 14 residues. Germline V gives CDR1 MNHEY, CDR2 SVGAGI. This CDR3 is CASIKQGLNYGYTF. As DNA, the CDR3 is TGTGCCAGCATTAAACAGGGTCTTAACTATGGCTACACCTTC.

The chain recombines TRBV18 with TRBJ2-2, with no clear D. The CDR3 spans 13 residues. Germline CDR1 is KGHSH and CDR2 is LQKENI. The V gene lost 3 bases and the J gene lost 5 bases, with 7 bases spanning the gap. Written as DNA, the CDR3 is TGTGCCAGCTCACCTACAGCTACCGGGGAGCTGTTTTTT. Its protein product is CASSPTATGELFF.

This chain uses TRBV6-6 with TRBJ2-7; D is perhaps TRBD1 (6 bases). The V and J ends lost 7 bases and 0 bases respectively, with 13 bases between them. The germline V gene encodes CDR1 MNHNY and CDR2 SVGAGI (reference sequence). The CDR3 has 14 amino acids. The CDR3 sequence is CASKDRALSYEQYF. CDR3 DNA: TGTGCCAGCAAGGACAGAGCCCTCTCCTACGAGCAGTACTTC.

This clone was seen once. The chain combines TRBV7-9 with TRBJ1-1; D might be TRBD1 (6 bases). Germline lookup yields CDR1 SEHNR and CDR2 FQNEAQ (reference sequence). The CDR3 length is 16 residues. The V end lost 4 bases, the J end lost 1 base, and 16 bases lay between the germline ends. The CDR3 loop is CASSSRGAPGNTEAFF. DNA of the CDR3: TGTGCCAGCAGCTCCAGGGGAGCCCCTGGGAACACTGAAGCTTTCTTT.

This chain's CDR3 is CASSSPGGGRALPLHF. In DNA, the CDR3 is TGTGCCAGCAGCTCCCCCGGTGGGGGCCGAGCCCTTCCCCTCCACTTT. The chain joins TRBV4-2 to TRBJ1-6, with D possibly TRBD1 on 6 matching bases. Germline assignment: CDR1 LGHNA and CDR2 YNFKEQ. This CDR3 comprises 16 residues. V dropped 5 bases and J dropped 13 bases, with 24 bases sitting between them.

The CDR3 loop reads CASSWGQSSTDTQYF. The DNA for the CDR3 is TGTGCCAGCAGCTGGGGACAGTCGAGCACAGATACGCAGTATTTT. The chain has TRBV5-4 and TRBJ2-3; 7 bases are a match to TRBD1. Germline-derived CDR1 and CDR2 are SGHNT and YYREEE (reference sequence). This CDR3 has 15 residues. With V trimmed by 3 bases and J by 0 bases, 4 bases remained unmatched.

CDR3 nucleotides: TGTGCCAGCAGCCTAGAGGGACAGGGCTCTGAAAAACTGTTTTTT. The encoded protein is CASSLEGQGSEKLFF. J is TRBJ1-4 and V is TRBV7-8, with 9 bases identical to TRBD1. Germline loops: CDR1 SGHVS, CDR2 FQNEAQ. The V gene end was trimmed by 5 bases and the J gene end by 7 bases; junction bases not matched to a gene: 8. The CDR3 covers 15 residues. Combining the CDR3 with reference TRBV7-8 and TRBJ1-4 gives the whole variable domain GAGVSQSPRYKVAKRGQDVALRCDPISGHVSLFWYQQALGQGPEFLTYFQNEAQLDKSGLPSDRFFAERPEGSVSTLKIQRTQQEDSAVYLCASSLEGQGSEKLFFGSGTQLSVL.

The chain employs TRBV4-2 and TRBJ1-6; 7 positions agree with TRBD1. This CDR3 has 14 amino acids. Per germline, CDR1 LGHNA and CDR2 YNFKEQ. J lost 9 bases, V lost 7 bases, and 9 bases had no gene match. The DNA of the CDR3 is TGTGCCAGCACCACCGACAGGGTGGGTTCACCCCTCCACTTT. Its protein product is CASTTDRVGSPLHF.

V is TRBV19 and J is TRBJ2-2, with TRBD2 as a possible D gene (7 bases). Trimming removed 7 bases from V and 4 bases from J, with 19 bases in between. The germline gives CDR1 LNHDA, CDR2 SQIVND (reference sequence). The CDR3 has 16 residues. The CDR3 is CASTTRGGGGTGELFF. The CDR3 nucleotides read TGTGCCAGTACCACCAGGGGCGGGGGCGGCACCGGGGAGCTGTTTTTT.

The rearrangement joins TRBV30 to TRBJ2-1, with D maybe TRBD2 (6 bases). The germline V and J ends were trimmed by 6 bases and 4 bases, with 10 bases remaining between them. Germline V lookup: CDR1 GTSNPN, CDR2 SVGIG (reference sequence). This CDR3 contains 12 residues. The CDR3 region has the DNA TGTGCCTGCAGTCGGGGGTACAATGAGCAGTTCTTC. Its translation is CACSRGYNEQFF.

This chain links TRBV25-1 with TRBJ1-2, with 10 bases matching TRBD1. J gave up 8 bases and V 2 bases, and 11 bases lay outside the gene matches. Germline CDR1 and CDR2: MGHDK and SYGVNS. The CDR3 is 16 amino acids. The CDR3 nucleotides read TGTGCCAGCAGTGAACAAGGACAGGGGGAATGGAGAGGCTACACCTTC. This gives the protein CASSEQGQGEWRGYTF.

In nucleotides, the CDR3 is TGCGCCAGCAGCTTCTCCACAGGCTATGGCTACACCTTC. It yields the protein CASSFSTGYGYTF. The chain has TRBV5-1 and TRBJ1-2; weak D call: TRBD1 (5 bases). This CDR3 comprises 13 residues. CDR1 is SGHRS, CDR2 YFSETQ, per germline. The germline V and J ends were trimmed by 2 bases and 4 bases, with 9 bases remaining between them.